The source of this TCR beta chain is a study of OX40 agonist ivuxolimab in advanced cancers. CDR3 length equals 12 residues. Germline assignment: CDR1 MNHNY and CDR2 SVGAGI (reference sequence). V lost 5 bases and J 13 bases, leaving 14 bases between the germline ends. For this clone: Its antigen is unidentified.

Generated by immunoSEQ multiplex PCR, the TCRdb table keeps only in-frame clones and is missing some. The top ten hold more than 0.15% of the sample, which has around 110,000 clones, roughly 93% seen once. Study-wide findings and caveats: Which antigen the expanded peripheral T cells recognized is unknown.

The chain links TRBV6-6 to TRBJ1-4; D unresolved. The specimen was CD4+ or CD8+ T cells sorted from blood, collected in a trial of the OX40 agonist ivuxolimab. The receptor comes from an adult with an advanced solid tumor such as melanoma, head and neck, liver or kidney cancer. The CDR3 here is CASSTLSRGLFF. The CDR3 nucleotides are TGTGCCAGCAGTACACTCTCCCGGGGACTGTTTTTT.